Listed below are T cell receptor beta chains from one sample, sequenced in a study of cytomegalovirus exposure and HLA in healthy donors. Measured with immunoSEQ multiplex PCR; TCRdb has only the in-frame clones, and not every one. The sample has fewer than 250,000 clones, approximately 80% seen once. Sequencing was carried out using PBMCs. These receptors originate from a woman aged 30 to 39 in good health and CMV-seropositive. Both conserved end residues are part of each CDR3. Fields, in order: V gene, D gene, J gene, clone size, CDR3 protein, CDR3 DNA. A D gene is named only where the DNA matches it firmly. For some rows the clone size is stated as once, few or many, or as a class when expanded; others skip it.

v_call: TRBV5-6; d_call: TRBD1; j_call: TRBJ1-1; clone_size: .; cdr3_aa: CASSLTGWITEAFF; cdr3_nt: TGTGCCAGCAGCCTGACAGGGTGGATCACTGAAGCTTTCTTT
v_call: TRBV11-3; d_call: .; j_call: TRBJ2-7; clone_size: .; cdr3_aa: CASSSLYEQYF; cdr3_nt: TGTGCCAGCAGCTCCCTCTACGAGCAGTACTTC
v_call: TRBV6-4; d_call: .; j_call: TRBJ1-5; clone_size: few; cdr3_aa: CASSEVTPNQPQHF; cdr3_nt: TGTGCCAGCAGTGAAGTTACTCCCAATCAGCCCCAGCATTTT
v_call: TRBV2; d_call: .; j_call: TRBJ2-1; clone_size: .; cdr3_aa: CASIAASLHEQFF; cdr3_nt: TGTGCCAGCATAGCGGCGAGCCTCCATGAGCAGTTCTTC
v_call: TRBV10-3; d_call: .; j_call: TRBJ2-3; clone_size: .; cdr3_aa: CAISVVSGVSTDTQYF; cdr3_nt: TGTGCCATCAGTGTCGTTTCGGGGGTCAGCACAGATACGCAGTATTTT
v_call: TRBV10-3; d_call: TRBD1; j_call: TRBJ1-2; clone_size: .; cdr3_aa: CAIKTGANYGYTF; cdr3_nt: TGTGCCATCAAAACAGGGGCTAACTATGGCTACACCTTC
v_call: TRBV2; d_call: TRBD1; j_call: TRBJ1-1; clone_size: .; cdr3_aa: CASSQQGASDEAFF; cdr3_nt: TGTGCCAGCAGTCAACAGGGGGCTTCGGATGAAGCTTTCTTT
v_call: TRBV15; d_call: TRBD1; j_call: TRBJ2-2; clone_size: .; cdr3_aa: CATSFRGNAGELFF; cdr3_nt: TGTGCCACCAGCTTCAGGGGGAACGCCGGGGAGCTGTTTTTT
v_call: TRBV4-3; d_call: .; j_call: TRBJ2-1; clone_size: .; cdr3_aa: CASSPGLPRDEQFF; cdr3_nt: TGCGCCAGCAGCCCGGGACTCCCTAGGGATGAGCAGTTCTTC
v_call: TRBV19; d_call: .; j_call: TRBJ2-7; clone_size: .; cdr3_aa: CASSIGGNAYEQYF; cdr3_nt: TGTGCCAGTAGTATTGGGGGGAATGCCTACGAGCAGTACTTC
v_call: TRBV28; d_call: TRBD1; j_call: TRBJ2-7; clone_size: .; cdr3_aa: CASSSRDRVWDEQYF; cdr3_nt: TGTGCCAGCAGTTCCAGGGACAGGGTTTGGGACGAGCAGTACTTC
v_call: TRBV27; d_call: .; j_call: TRBJ1-3; clone_size: .; cdr3_aa: CASSARGYSGNTIYF; cdr3_nt: TGTGCCAGCAGTGCCCGGGGGTACTCGGGAAACACCATATATTTT
v_call: TRBV6-5; d_call: TRBD2; j_call: TRBJ2-1; clone_size: .; cdr3_aa: CASSYLTLAGDNRPFF; cdr3_nt: TGTGCCAGCAGTTACCTAACACTAGCGGGTGACAACCGACCGTTCTTC
v_call: TRBV30; d_call: .; j_call: TRBJ2-5; clone_size: .; cdr3_aa: CAWSVRPRGETQYF; cdr3_nt: TGTGCCTGGAGTGTACGGCCCCGCGGGGAGACCCAGTACTTC
v_call: TRBV30; d_call: TRBD2; j_call: TRBJ2-3; clone_size: .; cdr3_aa: CAWTSGDTDTQYF; cdr3_nt: TGTGCCTGGACTAGCGGAGACACAGATACGCAGTATTTT
v_call: TRBV4-1; d_call: TRBD2; j_call: TRBJ2-4; clone_size: .; cdr3_aa: CATLSRGRASGNIQYF; cdr3_nt: TGCGCCACCCTCTCACGCGGGAGGGCCTCAGGAAACATTCAGTACTTC
v_call: TRBV6-1; d_call: .; j_call: TRBJ2-7; clone_size: few; cdr3_aa: CASVDGTYEQYF; cdr3_nt: TGTGCCAGCGTAGACGGTACCTACGAGCAGTACTTC
v_call: TRBV7-9; d_call: .; j_call: TRBJ2-7; clone_size: few; cdr3_aa: CASSGDVSYEQYF; cdr3_nt: TGTGCCAGCAGCGGGGACGTCTCCTACGAGCAGTACTTC
v_call: TRBV6-4; d_call: TRBD2; j_call: TRBJ2-2; clone_size: .; cdr3_aa: CASSDSGTSMTGELFF; cdr3_nt: TGTGCCAGCAGTGATAGTGGGACTAGTATGACCGGGGAGCTGTTTTTT
v_call: TRBV18; d_call: .; j_call: TRBJ1-2; clone_size: few; cdr3_aa: CASSPLGGDYGYTF; cdr3_nt: TGTGCCAGCTCACCACTTGGGGGTGACTATGGCTACACCTTC
v_call: TRBV2; d_call: .; j_call: TRBJ2-7; clone_size: .; cdr3_aa: CASSGGGENYEQYF; cdr3_nt: TGTGCCAGCAGTGGGGGCGGGGAGAACTACGAGCAGTACTTC
v_call: TRBV2; d_call: TRBD2; j_call: TRBJ2-1; clone_size: .; cdr3_aa: CASSEGSGRNEQFF; cdr3_nt: TGTGCCAGCAGTGAAGGTAGCGGGAGAAACGAGCAGTTCTTC
v_call: TRBV27; d_call: TRBD2; j_call: TRBJ2-7; clone_size: .; cdr3_aa: CASSLSGEGTYEQYF; cdr3_nt: TGTGCCAGCAGTTTATCGGGGGAGGGTACCTACGAGCAGTACTTC
v_call: TRBV10-3; d_call: .; j_call: TRBJ2-2; clone_size: .; cdr3_aa: CASRPLLTNTGELFF; cdr3_nt: TGTGCCTCCCGACCCTTACTTACGAACACCGGGGAGCTGTTTTTT
v_call: TRBV18; d_call: .; j_call: TRBJ1-4; clone_size: .; cdr3_aa: CASSPPVEQGEKLFF; cdr3_nt: TGTGCCAGCTCACCACCGGTGGAACAAGGTGAAAAACTGTTTTTT
v_call: TRBV6-1; d_call: TRBD1; j_call: TRBJ2-7; clone_size: once; cdr3_aa: CASSEPPGQGANEQYF; cdr3_nt: TGTGCCAGCAGTGAACCACCTGGACAGGGGGCGAATGAGCAGTACTTC
v_call: TRBV30; d_call: .; j_call: TRBJ2-6; clone_size: .; cdr3_aa: CAWTGSSGANVLTF; cdr3_nt: TGTGCCTGGACAGGGTCCTCTGGGGCCAACGTCCTGACTTTC
v_call: TRBV11-3; d_call: TRBD1; j_call: TRBJ2-1; clone_size: .; cdr3_aa: CASSWGDRDYNEQFF; cdr3_nt: TGTGCCAGCAGCTGGGGGGACAGGGACTACAATGAGCAGTTCTTC
v_call: TRBV10-3; d_call: .; j_call: TRBJ2-5; clone_size: many; cdr3_aa: CAISPLDRRVETQYF; cdr3_nt: TGTGCCATCAGTCCCCTTGACAGGCGGGTAGAGACCCAGTACTTC
v_call: TRBV30; d_call: TRBD1; j_call: TRBJ1-1; clone_size: .; cdr3_aa: CAWSVLGTGNTEAFF; cdr3_nt: TGTGCCTGGAGTGTACTAGGGACAGGGAACACTGAAGCTTTCTTT
v_call: TRBV4-3; d_call: .; j_call: TRBJ1-2; clone_size: .; cdr3_aa: CASSQEWSGASYGYTF; cdr3_nt: TGCGCCAGCAGCCAAGAATGGTCGGGGGCGAGCTATGGCTACACCTTC
v_call: TRBV2; d_call: TRBD2; j_call: TRBJ2-1; clone_size: .; cdr3_aa: CASSERLAGGNEQFF; cdr3_nt: TGTGCCAGCAGTGAACGACTAGCGGGGGGAAATGAGCAGTTCTTC
v_call: TRBV7-2; d_call: .; j_call: TRBJ2-5; clone_size: once; cdr3_aa: CASSTGGPETQYF; cdr3_nt: TGTGCCAGCAGCACGGGTGGCCCAGAGACCCAGTACTTC
v_call: TRBV27; d_call: TRBD2; j_call: TRBJ2-1; clone_size: .; cdr3_aa: CASKGLAGYGEQFF; cdr3_nt: TGTGCCAGCAAGGGGCTAGCGGGATATGGTGAGCAGTTCTTC
v_call: TRBV28; d_call: TRBD1; j_call: TRBJ1-5; clone_size: .; cdr3_aa: CASSWAGQENQPQHF; cdr3_nt: TGTGCCAGCAGTTGGGCGGGACAGGAGAATCAGCCCCAGCATTTT
v_call: TRBV28; d_call: TRBD1; j_call: TRBJ1-2; clone_size: .; cdr3_aa: CASTQGVANYGYTF; cdr3_nt: TGTGCCAGCACCCAGGGGGTTGCGAACTATGGCTACACCTTC
v_call: TRBV6-5; d_call: .; j_call: TRBJ2-7; clone_size: once; cdr3_aa: CASSYWGVGDEQYF; cdr3_nt: TGTGCCAGCAGTTACTGGGGGGTGGGGGACGAGCAGTACTTC
v_call: TRBV13; d_call: .; j_call: TRBJ2-4; clone_size: .; cdr3_aa: CASSSRQLAKNIQYF; cdr3_nt: TGTGCCAGCAGCTCCAGACAACTAGCCAAAAACATTCAGTACTTC
v_call: TRBV7-3; d_call: TRBD2; j_call: TRBJ2-3; clone_size: .; cdr3_aa: CASSASGGGTDTQYF; cdr3_nt: TGTGCCAGCAGCGCGAGCGGGGGAGGCACAGATACGCAGTATTTT
v_call: TRBV5-1; d_call: .; j_call: TRBJ1-2; clone_size: .; cdr3_aa: CASSPGPSLSYGYTF; cdr3_nt: TGCGCCAGCAGCCCGGGACCGTCTCTAAGCTATGGCTACACCTTC
v_call: TRBV7-3; d_call: TRBD2; j_call: TRBJ2-1; clone_size: few; cdr3_aa: CASSLAGVNNEQFF; cdr3_nt: TGTGCCAGCAGCTTAGCGGGAGTAAACAATGAGCAGTTCTTC
v_call: TRBV29-1; d_call: .; j_call: TRBJ1-1; clone_size: few; cdr3_aa: CSVGWSSPNTEAFF; cdr3_nt: TGCAGCGTTGGTTGGAGCAGCCCGAACACTGAAGCTTTCTTT
v_call: TRBV7-9; d_call: TRBD2; j_call: TRBJ2-7; clone_size: once; cdr3_aa: CASSLGPAGGNEQYF; cdr3_nt: TGTGCCAGCAGCTTAGGTCCGGCGGGAGGAAACGAGCAGTACTTC
v_call: TRBV23-1; d_call: .; j_call: TRBJ2-7; clone_size: .; cdr3_aa: CASSHRASSYEQYF; cdr3_nt: TGCGCCAGCAGTCACAGGGCTAGCTCCTACGAGCAGTACTTC
v_call: TRBV9; d_call: .; j_call: TRBJ2-7; clone_size: .; cdr3_aa: CASSAGHSKQYEQYF; cdr3_nt: TGTGCCAGCAGCGCCGGACACTCAAAGCAATACGAGCAGTACTTC
v_call: TRBV30; d_call: TRBD1; j_call: TRBJ1-2; clone_size: .; cdr3_aa: CAWSLNRGTGGYTF; cdr3_nt: TGTGCCTGGAGTTTAAACAGGGGAACGGGTGGCTACACCTTC